A selection of T cell receptor beta chains follows, all from one sample in a study of a mutant IDH1 vaccine in newly diagnosed glioma. Assay used: immunoSEQ multiplex PCR; TCRdb lists only in-frame clones, some missing. The data show under 95,000 clones, roughly nine tenths seen once. These receptors are not linked to any known antigen. The sample was PBMCs, taken from a glioma patient whose treatment included an IDH1 peptide vaccine. Source of these receptors: a woman aged 45-60 years with glioma. CDR3s include the opening cysteine and the closing phenylalanine or tryptophan. Each record gives: CDR3 length, V gene, clone size, J gene, D gene, CDR3 DNA, CDR3 protein. A D gene is named only where the DNA matches it firmly. For some rows the clone size is stated as once, few or many, or as a class when expanded; others skip it.

13	TRBV29-1	NA	TRBJ2-1	TRBD2	TGCAGCGTTGGGCGGGAGGGCCCCAATGAGCAGTTCTTC	CSVGREGPNEQFF
14	TRBV9	NA	TRBJ2-1	TRBD2	TGTGCCAGCAGCGTAGTGGCTAGCGGGAATGAGCAGTTCTTC	CASSVVASGNEQFF
15	TRBV28	NA	TRBJ2-7	TRBD2	TGTGCCAGCAGTCCAGGTAGCGGGAGGCCCTACGAGCAGTACTTC	CASSPGSGRPYEQYF
17	TRBV7-2	NA	TRBJ1-1	NA	TGTGCCAGCAGCTTAAGACATACAGGAGGTCGAAACACTGAAGCTTTCTTT	CASSLRHTGGRNTEAFF
16	TRBV11-2	NA	TRBJ2-7	NA	TGTGCCAGCAGCCGAACCGGGACGGGGAACTCCTACGAGCAGTACTTC	CASSRTGTGNSYEQYF
15	TRBV6-8	NA	TRBJ2-7	NA	TGTGCCAGCAGTTCTCCGGGACCGAACTCCTACGAGCAGTACTTC	CASSSPGPNSYEQYF
15	TRBV9	NA	TRBJ2-7	NA	TGTGCCAGCAGCGTAGCCCGGAGGACCGGATACGAGCAGTACTTC	CASSVARRTGYEQYF
14	TRBV7-9	NA	TRBJ1-4	NA	TGTGCCAGCAGCGAAACAGGGTATAATGAAAAACTGTTTTTT	CASSETGYNEKLFF
13	TRBV29-1	few	TRBJ2-7	TRBD2	TGCAGCGTTAGGGCGACTAGCAGCTACGAGCAGTACTTC	CSVRATSSYEQYF
15	TRBV19	NA	TRBJ2-7	TRBD1	TGTGCCAGTAGTATAGCACAGGGGGCCGTCTACGAGCAGTACTTC	CASSIAQGAVYEQYF
14	TRBV11-2	NA	TRBJ2-5	NA	TGTGCCAGCAGCAAGGACCCCACGACGGGGACCCAGTACTTC	CASSKDPTTGTQYF
16	TRBV5-4	NA	TRBJ2-3	TRBD2	TGTGCCAGCAGCTTGGAGGGACTAGCGGGAGAGGATACGCAGTATTTT	CASSLEGLAGEDTQYF
17	TRBV18	NA	TRBJ1-5	NA	TGTGCCAGCTCACCCAACCCGGCCCCCGAAGGCAATCAGCCCCAGCATTTT	CASSPNPAPEGNQPQHF
13	TRBV28	NA	TRBJ1-6	TRBD1	TGTGCCAGCAGTTTTACAGGGGTGACACCCCTCCACTTT	CASSFTGVTPLHF
15	TRBV5-5	NA	TRBJ1-1	NA	TGTGCCAGCAGCTTGAGAATCGGTAGGAACACTGAAGCTTTCTTT	CASSLRIGRNTEAFF
15	TRBV28	once	TRBJ2-7	TRBD1	TGTGCCAGCAGTTTTCGGGGACAGGGTCCCTACGAGCAGTACTTC	CASSFRGQGPYEQYF
14	TRBV9	NA	TRBJ2-7	NA	TGTGCCAGCAGCACCCGGACAGAATCCTACGAGCAGTACTTC	CASSTRTESYEQYF
16	TRBV4-2	NA	TRBJ2-1	NA	TGTGCCAGCAGCCAAGAGCCGATCATCCTCCGCGGTGAGCAGTTCTTC	CASSQEPIILRGEQFF
15	TRBV28	NA	TRBJ1-2	TRBD1	TGTGCCAGCAGTCCGGGGACAGCGTTTAACTATGGCTACACCTTC	CASSPGTAFNYGYTF
17	TRBV6-1	NA	TRBJ2-6	NA	TGTGCCAGCAGTGAAGGGACAGCAAACTCTGGGGCCAACGTCCTGACTTTC	CASSEGTANSGANVLTF
15	TRBV18	NA	TRBJ1-1	NA	TGTGCCAGCTCACCCAACCAGGGTCATAGGGGTGTAGCTTTCTTT	CASSPNQGHRGVAFF
15	TRBV19	NA	TRBJ1-4	NA	TGTGCCAGTAGTATGGACCGCCTGGGAAATGAAAAACTGTTTTTT	CASSMDRLGNEKLFF